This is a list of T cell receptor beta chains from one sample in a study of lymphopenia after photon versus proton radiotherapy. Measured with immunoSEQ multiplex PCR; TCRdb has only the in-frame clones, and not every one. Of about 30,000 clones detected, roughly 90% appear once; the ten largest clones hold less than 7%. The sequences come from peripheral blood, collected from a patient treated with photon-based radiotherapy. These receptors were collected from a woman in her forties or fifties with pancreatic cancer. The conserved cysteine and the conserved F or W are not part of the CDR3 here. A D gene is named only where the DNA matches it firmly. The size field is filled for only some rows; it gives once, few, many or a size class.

ASSSRDSIYGYT	TRBV27	TRBJ1-2	TRBD1	NA
ASSFSGTSGAYEQY	TRBV7-9	TRBJ2-7	TRBD2	once
ASSQGGTTGHEQY	TRBV4-2	TRBJ2-7	NA	NA
ASSSRQGANEQF	TRBV5-5	TRBJ2-1	TRBD1	NA
ASSRSLSEQY	TRBV16	TRBJ2-7	NA	NA
SVQTDTYEQY	TRBV29-1	TRBJ2-7	NA	NA
ASSLTPGPPNQPQH	TRBV27	TRBJ1-5	NA	few
ASSSQGRGYEQY	TRBV7-8	TRBJ2-7	NA	NA
ASSPGLAFYEQY	TRBV19	TRBJ2-7	TRBD2	NA
AWSRARELNEKLF	TRBV30	TRBJ1-4	NA	NA
AWATSLSKPEQF	TRBV30	TRBJ2-1	NA	NA
ASRSSGAQDGYT	TRBV7-9	TRBJ1-2	NA	NA
ASSLDPRTSGSGNEQF	TRBV11-3	TRBJ2-1	TRBD2	NA
ASSQDGSTDTQY	TRBV4-1	TRBJ2-3	NA	NA
ASSYTGETQY	TRBV11-3	TRBJ2-5	NA	NA
ASSLRTSGSGRETQY	TRBV5-1	TRBJ2-5	TRBD2	NA
ASSQDSRVGYGYT	TRBV4-3	TRBJ1-2	NA	NA
ASSLAGTGYHEQF	TRBV5-1	TRBJ2-1	TRBD1	NA
ASSLSYYGYT	TRBV11-2	TRBJ1-2	NA	NA
ASSPDRGRPGQPQH	TRBV18	TRBJ1-5	TRBD1	few
ASSDRIYEEQY	TRBV5-4	TRBJ2-7	NA	NA
ASSSEGVRGTDTQY	TRBV13	TRBJ2-3	NA	NA
ASSRVGTAGNPEAF	TRBV5-1	TRBJ1-1	TRBD1	NA
ASSLVRELYSYNEQF	TRBV27	TRBJ2-1	NA	NA
ASSDPGANVLT	TRBV9	TRBJ2-6	NA	NA
AISESGGTYGYEQY	TRBV10-3	TRBJ2-7	NA	NA
SVRPPRTGHNEQF	TRBV29-1	TRBJ2-1	NA	NA
ASSQGRGGVLKAF	TRBV4-1	TRBJ1-1	NA	NA
ASSEMVSVKF	TRBV6-1	TRBJ2-1	NA	few
ASSQGAEGVGPGELF	TRBV4-3	TRBJ2-2	NA	NA
ASSGQPQH	TRBV6-1	TRBJ1-5	NA	NA
ASKSTDTQY	TRBV6-1	TRBJ2-3	NA	NA
ARSLGGTGGPNYGYT	TRBV7-5	TRBJ1-2	NA	NA
ASSLGQGGNEQY	TRBV7-6	TRBJ2-7	NA	once
ASRSGASDEQF	TRBV6-5	TRBJ2-1	NA	NA
ASRSPTTGSNSPLH	TRBV2	TRBJ1-6	TRBD1	NA
ASSDRVSNQPQH	TRBV6-1	TRBJ1-5	NA	NA
ASSLSGGSYEQY	TRBV28	TRBJ2-7	TRBD2	NA
ASSPPRGHADTQY	TRBV7-9	TRBJ2-3	TRBD1	NA
ASSSLGVGTQY	TRBV7-7	TRBJ2-5	NA	NA
ATAINYGYT	TRBV28	TRBJ1-2	NA	once
ASSILTGTGGEKLF	TRBV19	TRBJ1-4	TRBD1	NA
SVVGGRAPSTDTQY	TRBV29-1	TRBJ2-3	TRBD2	NA
ASSFTKGQDTPELF	TRBV7-9	TRBJ2-2	TRBD1	NA
ASSPRSGNTGELF	TRBV9	TRBJ2-2	NA	NA
ASSYGAGLGETQY	TRBV14	TRBJ2-5	NA	NA
ASSQDGGVGNEQF	TRBV4-3	TRBJ2-1	NA	once
ASSPWESGRGETQY	TRBV27	TRBJ2-5	TRBD2	NA
AKQRDGNTIY	TRBV2	TRBJ1-3	NA	NA
ASRTDTGELF	TRBV19	TRBJ2-2	NA	NA
SVEGTSGRYTQY	TRBV29-1	TRBJ2-3	TRBD2	NA
ASSLVLAGIEQF	TRBV7-8	TRBJ2-1	TRBD2	NA